These T cell receptor beta chains were read from a single sample in a study of blood T cell repertoires in COVID-19. Sequencing used immunoSEQ multiplex PCR; TCRdb keeps in-frame clones, though not all of them. Among 300,000 to 350,000 clones, around 87% were seen once, and the ten largest hold about 2.5%. Source material: peripheral blood. All receptors come from a man aged 18 to 30 with active or convalescent COVID-19. The CDR3 runs from the conserved cysteine through the conserved F or W. Each record gives: CDR3 DNA, CDR3 protein, D gene, clone size, CDR3 length, V gene, J gene. The D gene is left open where the match is weak. Clone sizes are given selectively: once, few, many, or a class where the clone is expanded.

DNA: TGTGCCAGCAGCAAAGGGATCCAGGGTCGAGATGGCTACACCTTC; CDR3: CASSKGIQGRDGYTF; D: -; size: -; length: 15; V: TRBV21-1; J: TRBJ1-2
DNA: TGTGCCAGCTCACCATCACTAGCGGGAGACTCCGAGCAGTACTTC; CDR3: CASSPSLAGDSEQYF; D: TRBD2; size: -; length: 15; V: TRBV18; J: TRBJ2-7
DNA: TGTGCCAGCAGTTTTTCAGGGGCCGACCCCCTCCACTTT; CDR3: CASSFSGADPLHF; D: -; size: -; length: 13; V: TRBV27; J: TRBJ1-6
DNA: TGTGCCAGCAGCCGAGACAGGGTCAATCAGCCCCAGCATTTT; CDR3: CASSRDRVNQPQHF; D: TRBD1; size: -; length: 14; V: TRBV6-5; J: TRBJ1-5
DNA: TGTGCCAGTAGTATCGGCGGGGCCCAGGCCTACGAGCAGTACTTC; CDR3: CASSIGGAQAYEQYF; D: -; size: -; length: 15; V: TRBV19; J: TRBJ2-7
DNA: TGTGCCAGCAGTTACTCGAGAGGGATCAATCAGCCCCAGCATTTT; CDR3: CASSYSRGINQPQHF; D: -; size: -; length: 15; V: TRBV6-5; J: TRBJ1-5
DNA: TGTGCCAGCAGCACAGACACCCGGATAATCTCCTACGAGCAGTACTTC; CDR3: CASSTDTRIISYEQYF; D: -; size: -; length: 16; V: TRBV7-2; J: TRBJ2-7
DNA: TGTGCCAGCAGTTTATCCAGGAACTATGGCTACACCTTC; CDR3: CASSLSRNYGYTF; D: -; size: -; length: 13; V: TRBV28; J: TRBJ1-2
DNA: TGCGCCAGCCGGGGGACAGAATTGTCACCCCTCCACTTT; CDR3: CASRGTELSPLHF; D: TRBD1; size: -; length: 13; V: TRBV10-2; J: TRBJ1-6
DNA: TGTGCCAGCAGTTACTCGACAGATTCTCACTACGAGCAGTACTTC; CDR3: CASSYSTDSHYEQYF; D: -; size: -; length: 15; V: TRBV6-5; J: TRBJ2-7
DNA: TGTGCCAGCAGATCAGCCGGAGGGAGCTCCTACGAGCAGTACTTC; CDR3: CASRSAGGSSYEQYF; D: -; size: -; length: 15; V: TRBV6-5; J: TRBJ2-7
DNA: TGTGCCAGCCGGAGGCGGGGGGGTACCGTGGGAAATCAGCCCCAGCATTTT; CDR3: CASRRRGGTVGNQPQHF; D: -; size: -; length: 17; V: TRBV2; J: TRBJ1-5
DNA: TGTGCCAGTAGTATTTTCGAGGTCCATGAGCAGTTCTTC; CDR3: CASSIFEVHEQFF; D: -; size: -; length: 13; V: TRBV19; J: TRBJ2-1
DNA: TGTGCCAGCGGACGACAGGGGGTGACGGGACTGTTTTTT; CDR3: CASGRQGVTGLFF; D: TRBD1; size: -; length: 13; V: TRBV12-3/TRBV12-4; J: TRBJ1-4
DNA: TGTGCCAGCAGTCCGATGAGGACTAGCGGGGGGGCTGGAACAGATACGCAGTATTTT; CDR3: CASSPMRTSGGAGTDTQYF; D: TRBD2; size: -; length: 19; V: TRBV14; J: TRBJ2-3
DNA: TGCGCCAGCAGTCAACCCACAGGGATCCACGAGCAGTACTTC; CDR3: CASSQPTGIHEQYF; D: -; size: -; length: 14; V: TRBV23-1; J: TRBJ2-7
DNA: TGTGCCAGCAGTTTCTCTTCCGGGAACACTGAAGCTTTCTTT; CDR3: CASSFSSGNTEAFF; D: -; size: -; length: 14; V: TRBV28; J: TRBJ1-1
DNA: TGTGCCAGCAGCCGGGAGGGGCAGGGATATAATGAAAAACTGTTTTTT; CDR3: CASSREGQGYNEKLFF; D: -; size: few; length: 16; V: TRBV9; J: TRBJ1-4
DNA: TGTGCCAGCAGCTTAGCGACCGGGACTAGCGGGGGAGCAGGCGAGCAGTACTTC; CDR3: CASSLATGTSGGAGEQYF; D: TRBD2; size: -; length: 18; V: TRBV7-2; J: TRBJ2-7
DNA: TGTGCCAGCAGCCCCCTAAATTTCAACACTGAAGCTTTCTTT; CDR3: CASSPLNFNTEAFF; D: -; size: -; length: 14; V: TRBV7-9; J: TRBJ1-1
DNA: TGCACCAGCAGCCAAGAGGGCAGGAAATCCTACAATGAGCAGTTCTTC; CDR3: CTSSQEGRKSYNEQFF; D: -; size: -; length: 16; V: TRBV1; J: TRBJ2-1
DNA: TGTGCCAGCAGTGAATTCCAGAATTCCTACAATGAGCAGTTCTTC; CDR3: CASSEFQNSYNEQFF; D: -; size: -; length: 15; V: TRBV2; J: TRBJ2-1